The 32 T cell receptor beta chains reported below all come from one sample, sequenced in a study of blood T cells in healthy people across ages. The authors ran a second PCR of about 6 to 11 cycles using a sample-barcoded 5' primer and a J-beta primer mix. Via MiXCR, TCRdb re-called the 5' RACE reads, giving one row per CDR3 protein. The sample has around 750,000 distinct CDR3 sequences, 50% to 65% seen once; the top ten hold roughly 40%. The sample was blood. These receptors all stem from a man at least 80 years old in good health.

The table lists this clonotype with a few counts. The V call is TRBV10-3, the J call TRBJ2-7; TRBD1 matches at 7 bases. The CDR3 covers 13 residues. With V trimmed by 4 bases and J by 4 bases, 4 bases remained unmatched. Germline lookup yields CDR1 ENHRY and CDR2 SYGVKD. The DNA of the CDR3 is TGTGCCATCAGTGGGGGACAGCAATACGAGCAGTACTTC. It codes for CAISGGQQYEQYF.

The V gene is TRBV20-1, the J gene TRBJ2-5; weak D call: TRBD1 (5 bases). The J call may be faulty, since TRBJ2-7 better matches the DNA end. This CDR3 region has 12 residues. CDR1 is DFQATT, CDR2 SNEGSKA, per germline (reference sequence). CDR3 in DNA: TGCAGTGCTAGTAGTCAGGGTGACGAGCAGTACTTC. As protein: CSASSQGDEQYF.

V and J are TRBV18 and TRBJ2-7; D unresolved. With 1 base removed from V and 2 bases from J, the gap between germline ends came to 9 bases. Germline CDR1 KGHSH, CDR2 LQKENI. CDR3 size: 14 residues. As DNA, the CDR3 is TGTGCCAGCTCACCACGGCAGTGGGCCTACGAGCAGTACTTC. It yields the protein CASSPRQWAYEQYF. The full variable domain, with the rest looked up from reference TRBV18 and TRBJ2-7, is NAGVMQNPRHLVRRRGQEARLRCSPMKGHSHVYWYRQLPEEGLKFMVYLQKENIIDESGMPKERFSAEFPKEGPSILRIQQVVRGDSAAYFCASSPRQWAYEQYFGPGTRLTVT.

This sequence joins TRBV25-1 and TRBJ1-1, with a weak D call TRBD1 (5 bases). The CDR3 loop spans 13 amino acids. V was cut by 3 bases and J by 1 base, with 6 bases left in between. CDR1 MGHDK and CDR2 SYGVNS come from the germline V gene. In nucleotides, the CDR3 is TGTGCCAGCAGTGACAGGGCGAACACTGAAGCTTTCTTT. This sequence encodes CASSDRANTEAFF.

This clonotype has just a few counts. The chain carries TRBV25-1 and TRBJ1-4, with D unresolved. Germline lookup yields CDR1 MGHDK and CDR2 SYGVNS. The CDR3 loop spans 15 amino acids. V was clipped by 3 bases and J by 8 bases, with 16 bases between them. CDR3 DNA: TGTGCCAGCAGTGAGAAGGAACTAGGCGGGGAAAAACTGTTTTTT. Encoded protein: CASSEKELGGEKLFF. The full variable domain, completed using reference TRBV25-1 and TRBJ1-4, is EADIYQTPRYLVIGTGKKITLECSQTMGHDKMYWYQQDPGMELHLIHYSYGVNSTEKGDLSSESTVSRIRTEHFPLTLESARPSHTSQYLCASSEKELGGEKLFFGSGTQLSVL.

The CDR3 sequence: CSVSTGDTYGYTF. DNA for the CDR3: TGCAGCGTTTCAACCGGGGACACTTATGGCTACACCTTC. The chain employs TRBV29-1 and TRBJ1-2, with D tentatively TRBD1 (6 bases). In germline, CDR1 is SQVTM, CDR2 ANQGSEA. With 5 bases removed from V and 5 bases from J, the gap between germline ends came to 15 bases. The CDR3 spans 13 residues.

The V gene is TRBV29-1, the J gene TRBJ2-1; maybe TRBD1 (6 bases). V lost 0 bases and J 0 bases, leaving 15 bases between the germline ends. Germline V gives CDR1 SQVTM, CDR2 ANQGSEA. The CDR3 totals 17 residues. Written as DNA, the CDR3 is TGCAGCGTTGAAGATGATGTGGGGGCCAGCTCCTACAATGAGCAGTTCTTC. This encodes CSVEDDVGASSYNEQFF.

V usage is TRBV12-3 or TRBV12-4 and J usage is TRBJ2-3, with 9 bases aligning to TRBD2. Trimming took 6 bases from V and 14 from J; bases not matched to a gene: 24. This CDR3 has 17 residues. The CDR3 sequence is CASSPGSGRGVRRYAYF. The CDR3 nucleotides read TGTGCCAGCAGCCCGGGTAGCGGGAGAGGTGTTCGCAGATACGCGTATTTT.

The rearrangement links TRBV25-1 to TRBJ2-2; D unclear. The germline V and J ends were trimmed by 4 bases and 6 bases, with 18 bases remaining between them. In germline, CDR1 is MGHDK, CDR2 SYGVNS. The length of the CDR3 is 16 residues. CDR3 in amino acids: CASSGPVQEGAGELFF. The CDR3 bases are TGTGCCAGCAGTGGCCCGGTCCAAGAAGGCGCCGGGGAGCTGTTTTTT. Variable domain in full (rest from reference TRBV25-1 and TRBJ2-2): EADIYQTPRYLVIGTGKKITLECSQTMGHDKMYWYQQDPGMELHLIHYSYGVNSTEKGDLSSESTVSRIRTEHFPLTLESARPSHTSQYLCASSGPVQEGAGELFFGEGSRLTVL.

This clonotype occurred once. V gene TRBV15 combines with J gene TRBJ2-4, with D unresolved. Germline-derived CDR1 and CDR2 are LNHNV and YYDKDF (reference sequence). With 0 bases removed from V and 0 bases from J, the gap between germline ends came to 12 bases. The CDR3 length is 17 residues. The CDR3 DNA sequence: TGTGCCACCAGCAGAGATGCAAGCTCCTTAGCCAAAAACATTCAGTACTTC. This encodes CATSRDASSLAKNIQYF.

The chain recombines TRBV7-2 with TRBJ1-2, with TRBD1 identical over 8 bases. The germline V gene encodes CDR1 SGHTA and CDR2 FQGNSA. V lost 5 bases and J lost 8; bases outside the gene matches: 13. The CDR3 has 15 residues. CDR3 in DNA: TGTGCCAGCAGCATACGTTCAGGGGGCGCGGAAGGCTACACCTTC. It yields the protein CASSIRSGGAEGYTF.

CDR3 residues: CASSLRAVDEQFF. Here the CDR3 DNA reads TGTGCCAGCAGCTTAAGAGCGGTTGATGAGCAGTTCTTC. This sequence joins TRBV7-9 and TRBJ2-1; the D gene is possibly TRBD2 (5 bases). The CDR3 covers 13 residues. Germline assignment: CDR1 SEHNR and CDR2 FQNEAQ (reference sequence). The V and J ends lost 2 bases and 8 bases respectively, with 10 bases between them.

The chain couples TRBV25-1 to TRBJ1-2; D remains ambiguous. The germline CDR1 and CDR2 sequences are MGHDK and SYGVNS. This CDR3 contains 11 residues. The germline V and J ends were trimmed by 2 bases and 6 bases, with 4 bases remaining between them. CDR3: CASSEGHGYTF. Here the CDR3 DNA reads TGTGCCAGCAGTGAAGGGCATGGCTACACCTTC.

This clonotype was observed once. CDR3 sequence reads: CASSRSLASTGYGEQFF. The CDR3 region has the DNA TGTGCCAGCAGCCGAAGCCTAGCGTCAACCGGGTATGGTGAGCAGTTCTTC. V usage is TRBV3-1 and J usage is TRBJ2-1, with D perhaps matching TRBD2 (6 bases). V dropped 4 bases and J dropped 9 bases, with 25 bases sitting between them. The CDR3 runs 17 residues. Germline assignment: CDR1 LGHDT and CDR2 YNNKEL (reference sequence).

The CDR3 coding sequence is TGCAGTGCTAGGAGGCAGGGGGCAAAACCCTCCTACGAGCAGTACTTC. It translates to CSARRQGAKPSYEQYF. The chain has TRBV20-1 and TRBJ2-7, with 8 bases fitting TRBD1. J lost 0 bases, V lost 3 bases, and 10 bases had no gene match. The CDR3 is 16 amino acids. Germline V gives CDR1 DFQATT, CDR2 SNEGSKA (reference sequence).

This chain joins TRBV5-1 and TRBJ2-1; TRBD2 matches 10 bases. With 2 bases clipped from V and 10 bases from J, the junction kept 9 bases outside the gene matches. In germline, CDR1 is SGHRS, CDR2 YFSETQ. CDR3 length: 15 residues. CDR3 sequence (DNA): TGCGCCAGCAGCTTCCCCGGGACTAGCGCCGGGGAGCAGTTCTTC. The encoded protein is CASSFPGTSAGEQFF.

The chain carries TRBV6-5 and TRBJ2-1; D is unresolved. The CDR3 consists of 14 residues. The germline V gene encodes CDR1 MNHEY and CDR2 SVGAGI. Between the trimmed V and J ends, which lost 0 bases and 3 bases, there was a span of 6 bases. CDR3 amino acids: CASSYSPGYNEQFF. In DNA, the CDR3 is TGTGCCAGCAGTTACTCCCCAGGCTACAATGAGCAGTTCTTC.

This chain links TRBV25-1 with TRBJ2-4; no definite D call. V lost 0 bases, J lost 13 bases, and 16 bases lay in between. The CDR3 extends over 14 amino acids. CDR1 and CDR2 from the germline V gene are MGHDK and SYGVNS. The CDR3 spells CASSEYSGWSEQYF. In nucleotides, the CDR3 is TGTGCCAGCAGTGAATATTCTGGGTGGTCGGAGCAGTACTTC. The entire variable domain, with the rest obtained from reference TRBV25-1 and TRBJ2-4, is as follows: EADIYQTPRYLVIGTGKKITLECSQTMGHDKMYWYQQDPGMELHLIHYSYGVNSTEKGDLSSESTVSRIRTEHFPLTLESARPSHTSQYLCASSEYSGWSEQYFGAGTRLSVL.

V gene TRBV12-3 or TRBV12-4 combines with J gene TRBJ2-1, with D tentatively TRBD1 (6 bases). Deletions cut 5 bases from V and 9 bases from J, with 14 bases between. The CDR3 consists of 13 residues. CDR3 nucleotide sequence: TGTGCCAGCAGTCAGGGGATTAAAGTTGAGCAGTTCTTC. Its translation is CASSQGIKVEQFF.

This clonotype was counted between two and nine times. This rearrangement joins TRBV11-2 to TRBJ2-5; 11 nucleotides align to TRBD2. The CDR3 loop spans 13 amino acids. Germline V gives CDR1 SGHAT, CDR2 FQNNGV. J lost 11 bases, V lost 1 base, and 3 bases had no gene match. CDR3 DNA: TGTGCCAGCAGCTTAGTACTAGCGGGGGAGCAGTACTTC. Amino acids: CASSLVLAGEQYF.

The gene calls are TRBV5-4 and TRBJ2-6; D is possibly TRBD1 (5 bases). Per germline, CDR1 SGHNT and CDR2 YYREEE (reference sequence). The CDR3 runs to 17 residues. V was pared by 3 bases and J by 2 bases, with 15 bases between. The CDR3 loop reads CASSSKNQGPGANVLTF. The CDR3, as DNA: TGTGCCAGCAGCTCCAAGAACCAGGGTCCTGGGGCCAACGTCCTGACTTTC.

The chain is built from TRBV7-9 and TRBJ2-1, with TRBD2 matching over 14 bases. With the DNA end fitting TRBJ2-7 better, the J assignment may be wrong. This CDR3 is 16 amino acids long. Germline CDR1 reads SEHNR; CDR2 reads FQNEAQ (reference sequence). The CDR3 DNA follows: TGTGCCAGCACCGGAAGGACTAGCGGGAGGTACAATGAGCAGTACTTC. The encoded protein is CASTGRTSGRYNEQYF.

This clonotype was found once. The chain links TRBV11-2 to TRBJ2-4, with 9 bases that match TRBD1. Gene TRBJ2-7 matches the end of the DNA better, so the J call may be wrong. Germline lookup yields CDR1 SGHAT and CDR2 FQNNGV. This CDR3 contains 15 residues. The CDR3 DNA reads TGTGCCAGCAGCTCCTGGACAGGGGTAAGCTACGAGCAGTACTTC. Amino acid sequence: CASSSWTGVSYEQYF.

The V and J genes are TRBV20-1 and TRBJ2-1; D may be TRBD1 or TRBD2 (5 bases each). The CDR3 sequence is 16 residues long. Germline V gene sequence: CDR1 DFQATT, CDR2 SNEGSKA (reference sequence). The V and J ends lost 0 bases and 6 bases respectively, with 18 bases between them. The CDR3 DNA reads TGCAGTGCTAGAGATTGGACTGGAGAGGGGTCCAATGAGCAGTTCTTC. Translation: CSARDWTGEGSNEQFF.

The chain joins TRBV10-3 to TRBJ2-3, with TRBD2 matching 8 bases. The CDR3 is 14 amino acids. Germline assignment: CDR1 ENHRY and CDR2 SYGVKD. V was clipped by 8 bases and J by 0 bases; unmatched bases: 4. CDR3 in amino acids: CAILRGVSTDTQYF. The CDR3 DNA follows: TGTGCCATCCTGCGGGGGGTTAGCACAGATACGCAGTATTTT.

The chain carries TRBV6-2 or TRBV6-3 and TRBJ2-5, with D perhaps TRBD1 (7 bases). V lost 5 bases to trimming and J lost 7 bases, with 17 bases between them. CDR3 length: 14 residues. The V gene's germline CDR1 is MNHEY and CDR2 SVGEGT. The CDR3 DNA is TGTGCCAGCAGTCAGCAGGGGGGCGTATGGACCCAGTACTTC. Encoded protein: CASSQQGGVWTQYF.

The rearrangement uses TRBV6-5 and TRBJ2-4; no firm D call. The CDR3 has 14 amino acids. Germline V gene sequence: CDR1 MNHEY, CDR2 SVGAGI. Trimming cost V 2 bases and J 0 bases, with 5 bases left between them. The CDR3 loop reads CASSYDLAKNIQYF. DNA for the CDR3: TGTGCCAGCAGTTACGACCTAGCCAAAAACATTCAGTACTTC.

This clonotype was recorded a few times. J is TRBJ2-7 and V is TRBV6-6; the D gene is possibly TRBD1 (5 bases). The CDR3 length is 16 residues. CDR1 is MNHNY, CDR2 SVGAGI, per germline (reference sequence). Trimming stripped 3 bases from V and 2 bases from J, with 17 bases between. CDR3 residues: CASSYPPQGYAYEQYF. The CDR3 bases are TGTGCCAGCAGTTATCCCCCCCAGGGATACGCCTACGAGCAGTACTTC.

This chain links TRBV18 with TRBJ2-1, with 9 bases that match TRBD1. The CDR3 is made up of 14 amino acids. The germline CDR1 and CDR2 sequences are KGHSH and LQKENI. With 5 bases clipped from V and 7 bases from J, the junction kept 6 bases outside the gene matches. The CDR3, as DNA: TGTGCCAGCTCAGCGGGACAGGGCCTAAATGAGCAGTTCTTC. It codes for CASSAGQGLNEQFF.

This clonotype was found a few times. In nucleotides, the CDR3 is TGTGCCAGCAGCCAAGATGTAACTAGCGGTTCCTACGAGCAGTACTTC. This encodes CASSQDVTSGSYEQYF. The V gene is TRBV4-2, the J gene TRBJ2-7; 8 bases align to TRBD2. This CDR3 region has 16 residues. Trimming took 0 bases from V and 1 from J; bases not matched to a gene: 5. The germline gives CDR1 LGHNA, CDR2 YNFKEQ.

The chain carries TRBV28 and TRBJ1-4, with D hard to call. Germline CDR1 reads MDHEN; CDR2 reads SYDVKM. Trimming pared 7 bases from V and 4 bases from J, leaving 13 bases between. The CDR3 loop spans 14 amino acids. The CDR3 nucleotides are TGTGCCAGCAAAGAGACGGCCTATAATGAAAAACTGTTTTTT. Amino acid sequence: CASKETAYNEKLFF.

The chain employs TRBV24-1 and TRBJ2-3; TRBD2 might be the D (5 bases). CDR3 length equals 15 residues. Germline CDR1 reads KGHDR; CDR2 reads SFDVKD. V lost 0 bases and J 3 bases, leaving 9 bases between the germline ends. DNA for the CDR3: TGTGCCACCAGTGATTTGAACAGCGGTACAGATACGCAGTATTTT. It codes for CATSDLNSGTDTQYF.